This TCR beta chain emerged from a study of PD-1 blockade in mismatch repair-deficient tumors (dated by TCRdb to the late 2010s). In the study overall: Between September 2013 and 2016, roughly 78 consecutive patients with some 12 mismatch repair-deficient cancer types, all previously treated and progressing, were enrolled in the trial. Tumor-associated T cell clones in the peripheral blood of patients responding to PD-1 blockade were tracked using deep sequencing of TCR CDR3 regions. The study at large found these results: Clones residing in the tumor, which were often undetectable in blood before treatment, expanded quickly after pembrolizumab and then contracted, generally before radiologic responses.

Receptor libraries were prepared by the immunoSEQ multiplex PCR assay. TCRdb holds this immuneACCESS table with in-frame rearrangements only. Some clones are missing; in checked studies, unresolved V genes explain under half, and the rest has no known cause. This sample comprises some 120,000 clones, approximately 90% of them detected only once. Together, the top ten hold approximately 12% of the sample. Mismatch repair deficiency in every enrolled patient was established by polymerase chain reaction or immunohistochemistry. TCR sequencing was performed for a few patients who responded to pembrolizumab therapy. In the phase II trial, pembrolizumab PD-1 blockade was tested prospectively in advanced mismatch repair-deficient cancers, no matter which tissue of origin the cancers came from. Peripheral blood T cell samples were serially collected before and at multiple times after PD-1 blockade was started. The timing of each blood sample was reported as weeks after the first dose of pembrolizumab.

V ends up 5 bases short and J 4 bases short, with an unmatched junction base count of 7. Measured from the cysteine to the phenylalanine, the CDR3 is 15 residues long. The entry retains the CDR3 DNA only, 45 bases that are in frame from base 1. The germline V gene (reference sequence) yields LNHDA for CDR1 and SQIVND for CDR2. With respect to this clone: Its binding antigen is unknown. No quality values exist for individual bases; no much larger clone is one base distant.

The source material was peripheral blood, sampled 44 weeks after starting pembrolizumab. The TCR comes from an adult with mismatch repair-deficient cancer. Recombination joined TRBV19 with TRBJ2-7; TRBD2 matches 11 bases in the middle. The CDR3 is CASSQTSGSGYEQYF. The bases read TGTGCCAGTAGTCAAACTAGCGGGAGTGGGTACGAGCAGTACTTC. When the CDR3 is completed using the reference TRBV19 and TRBJ2-7 genes on either side, the full variable domain is DGGITQSPKYLFRKEGQNVTLSCEQNLNHDAMYWYRQDPGQGLRLIYYSQIVNDFQKGDIAEGYSVSREKKESFPLTVTSAQKNPTAFYLCASSQTSGSGYEQYFGPGTRLTVT.